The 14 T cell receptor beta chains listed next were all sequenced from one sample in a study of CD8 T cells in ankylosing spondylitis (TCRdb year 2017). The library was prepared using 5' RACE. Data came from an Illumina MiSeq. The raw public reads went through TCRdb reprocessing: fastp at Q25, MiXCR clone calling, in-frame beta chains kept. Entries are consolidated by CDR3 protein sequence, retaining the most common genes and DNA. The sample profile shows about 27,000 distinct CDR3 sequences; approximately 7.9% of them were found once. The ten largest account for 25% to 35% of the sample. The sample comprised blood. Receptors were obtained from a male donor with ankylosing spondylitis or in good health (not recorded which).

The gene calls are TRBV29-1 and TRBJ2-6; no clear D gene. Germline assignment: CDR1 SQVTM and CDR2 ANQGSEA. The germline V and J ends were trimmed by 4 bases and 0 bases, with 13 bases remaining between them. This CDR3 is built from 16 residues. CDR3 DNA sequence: TGCAGCGTTGCCGCTAGACCGGACTCTGGGGCCAACGTCCTGACTTTC. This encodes CSVAARPDSGANVLTF.

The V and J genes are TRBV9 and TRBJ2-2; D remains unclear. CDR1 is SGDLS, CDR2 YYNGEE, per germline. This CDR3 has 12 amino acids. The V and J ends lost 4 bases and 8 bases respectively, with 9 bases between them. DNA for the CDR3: TGTGCCAGCAGCACAGACTCGGGGGAGCTGTTTTTT. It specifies CASSTDSGELFF.

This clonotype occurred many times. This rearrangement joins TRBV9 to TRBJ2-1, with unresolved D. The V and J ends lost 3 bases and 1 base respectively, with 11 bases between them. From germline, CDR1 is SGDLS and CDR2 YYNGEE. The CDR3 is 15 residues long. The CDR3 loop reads CASSAPGASYNEQFF. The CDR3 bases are TGTGCCAGCAGCGCACCAGGCGCGTCCTACAATGAGCAGTTCTTC.

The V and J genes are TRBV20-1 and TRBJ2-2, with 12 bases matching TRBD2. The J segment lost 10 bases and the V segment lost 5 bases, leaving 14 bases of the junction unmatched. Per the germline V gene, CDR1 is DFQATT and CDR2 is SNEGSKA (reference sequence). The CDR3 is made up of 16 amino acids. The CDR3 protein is CSAPLKLAGGSTELFF. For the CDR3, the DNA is TGCAGTGCTCCCCTTAAACTAGCGGGGGGTTCGACGGAGCTGTTTTTT.

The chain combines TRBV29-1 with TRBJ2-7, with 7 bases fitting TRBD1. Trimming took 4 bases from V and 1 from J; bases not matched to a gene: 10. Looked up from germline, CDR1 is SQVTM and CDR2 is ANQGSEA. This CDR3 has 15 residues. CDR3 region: CSVVGTDFISYEQYV. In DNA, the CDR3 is TGCAGCGTTGTAGGGACAGACTTTATTTCCTACGAGCAGTACGTC.

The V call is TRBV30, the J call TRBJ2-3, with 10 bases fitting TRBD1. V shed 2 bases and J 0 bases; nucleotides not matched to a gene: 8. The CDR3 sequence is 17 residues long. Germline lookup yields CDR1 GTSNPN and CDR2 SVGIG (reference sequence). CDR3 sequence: CAWSSRDRGGSTDTQYF. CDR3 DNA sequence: TGTGCCTGGAGTTCCCGGGACAGGGGAGGGAGCACAGATACGCAGTATTTT.

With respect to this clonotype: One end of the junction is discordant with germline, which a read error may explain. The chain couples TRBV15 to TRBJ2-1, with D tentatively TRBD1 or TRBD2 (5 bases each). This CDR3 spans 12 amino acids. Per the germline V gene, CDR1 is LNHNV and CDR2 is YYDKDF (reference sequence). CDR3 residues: CATKTDGTSPLF. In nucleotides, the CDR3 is TGTGCCACGAAAACAGACGGGACCTCCCCCCTCTTC.

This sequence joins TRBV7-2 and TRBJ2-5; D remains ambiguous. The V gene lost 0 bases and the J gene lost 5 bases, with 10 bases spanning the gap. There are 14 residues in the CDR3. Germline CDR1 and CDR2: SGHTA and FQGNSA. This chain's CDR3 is CASSLAIAGETQYF. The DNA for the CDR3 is TGTGCCAGCAGCTTAGCGATAGCCGGGGAGACCCAGTACTTC.

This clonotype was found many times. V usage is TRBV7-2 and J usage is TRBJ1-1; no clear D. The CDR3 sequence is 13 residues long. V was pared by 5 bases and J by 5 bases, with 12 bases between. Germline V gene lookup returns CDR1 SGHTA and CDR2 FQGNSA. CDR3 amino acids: CASSPKLRTEAFF. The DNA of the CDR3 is TGTGCCAGCAGCCCCAAGCTGAGAACTGAAGCTTTCTTT.

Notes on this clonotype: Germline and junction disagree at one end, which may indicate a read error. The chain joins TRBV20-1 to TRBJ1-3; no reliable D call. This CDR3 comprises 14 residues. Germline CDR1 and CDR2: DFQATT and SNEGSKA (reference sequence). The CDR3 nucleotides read TGCAGTGCGAGAGGTGGTTACTCTGGAAACACCATATATTTT. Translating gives CSARGGYSGNTIYF.

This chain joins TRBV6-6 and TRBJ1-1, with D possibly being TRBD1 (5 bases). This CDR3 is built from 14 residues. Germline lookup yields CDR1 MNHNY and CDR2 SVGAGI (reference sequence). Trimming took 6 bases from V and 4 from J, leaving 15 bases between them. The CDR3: CASRPRGGVTEAFF. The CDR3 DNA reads TGTGCCAGCAGACCCCGCGGAGGGGTCACTGAAGCTTTCTTT.

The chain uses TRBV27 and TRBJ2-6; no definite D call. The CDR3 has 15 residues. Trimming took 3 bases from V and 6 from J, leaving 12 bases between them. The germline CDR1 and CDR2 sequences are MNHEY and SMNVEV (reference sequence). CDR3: CASSLAKGLANVLTF. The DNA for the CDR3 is TGTGCCAGCAGTTTGGCGAAGGGTTTGGCCAACGTCCTGACTTTC.

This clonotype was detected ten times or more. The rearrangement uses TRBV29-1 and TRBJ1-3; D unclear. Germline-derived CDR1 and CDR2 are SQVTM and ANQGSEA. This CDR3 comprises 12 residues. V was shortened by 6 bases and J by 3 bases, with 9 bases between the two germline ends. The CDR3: CSVDGNGNTIYF. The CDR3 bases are TGCAGCGTCGACGGTAATGGAAACACCATATATTTT.

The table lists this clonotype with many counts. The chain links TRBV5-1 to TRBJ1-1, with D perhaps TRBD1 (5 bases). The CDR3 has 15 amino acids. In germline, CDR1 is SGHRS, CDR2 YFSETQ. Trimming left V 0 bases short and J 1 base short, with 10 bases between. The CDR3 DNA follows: TGCGCCAGCAGCTTGGCTGGGGCGCAGAACACTGAAGCTTTCTTT. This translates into CASSLAGAQNTEAFF. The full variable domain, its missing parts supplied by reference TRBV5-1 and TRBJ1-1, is KAGVTQTPRYLIKTRGQQVTLSCSPISGHRSVSWYQQTPGQGLQFLFEYFSETQRNKGNFPGRFSGRQFSNSRSEMNVSTLELGDSALYLCASSLAGAQNTEAFFGQGTRLTVV.